These 30 T cell receptor beta chains were sequenced from one sample in a study of shared clonotypes between healthy human individuals. Produced via immunoSEQ multiplex PCR; TCRdb's table is partial and in-frame only. The sample has about 680,000 clones; over 65% are singletons. Sequencing was done on a sample of memory CD4+ T cells sorted from blood. The subset was: CD45RA-negative fraction. The receptors come from a woman younger than 45 in good health.

The chain employs TRBV2 and TRBJ2-3; maybe TRBD2 (6 bases). CDR3 length: 16 amino acids. Per the germline V gene, CDR1 is SNHLY and CDR2 is FYNNEI. V was cut by 5 bases and J by 0 bases, with 15 bases left in between. The CDR3 is CASSRDSLLSTDTQYF. The CDR3 DNA reads TGTGCCAGCAGTCGGGACTCCCTTTTGAGCACAGATACGCAGTATTTT.

This chain joins TRBV30 and TRBJ2-1; TRBD2 agrees at 13 bases. This CDR3 spans 19 amino acids. Germline loops: CDR1 GTSNPN, CDR2 SVGIG (reference sequence). After removal of 4 bases from V and 1 base from J, the junction contained 13 bases not matched to a gene. The CDR3 bases are TGTGCCTGGATACGTCCGACTAGCGGGAGGTTGGGGTCCTACAATGAGCAGTTCTTC. It specifies CAWIRPTSGRLGSYNEQFF.

The chain links TRBV27 to TRBJ1-4; no reliable D call. Germline CDR1 reads MNHEY; CDR2 reads SMNVEV (reference sequence). Trimming shortened V by 6 bases and J by 1 base, and 9 bases separated the two germline ends. The CDR3 extends over 14 amino acids. The CDR3 is CASSRYRTNEKLFF. The CDR3, as DNA: TGTGCCAGCAGCCGTTATAGAACTAATGAAAAACTGTTTTTT. Full variable domain (missing parts from reference TRBV27 and TRBJ1-4): EAQVTQNPRYLITVTGKKLTVTCSQNMNHEYMSWYRQDPGLGLRQIYYSMNVEVTDKGDVPEGYKVSRKEKRNFPLILESPSPNQTSLYFCASSRYRTNEKLFFGSGTQLSVL.

This clone occurred once. V and J are TRBV18 and TRBJ2-7; 9 bases fit TRBD1. Germline trimming cut 3 bases from V and 2 bases from J; bases unmatched to any gene: 5. The CDR3 contains 15 residues. The germline V gene encodes CDR1 KGHSH and CDR2 LQKENI. CDR3 region: CASSPGQGITYEQYF. The DNA of the CDR3 is TGTGCCAGCTCACCTGGACAGGGGATTACCTACGAGCAGTACTTC.

The J gene is TRBJ1-3, the V gene TRBV6-6; 7 nucleotides match TRBD1. V lost 8 bases to trimming and J lost 0 bases; unmatched junction nucleotides: 1. The CDR3 extends over 13 amino acids. CDR1 is MNHNY, CDR2 SVGAGI, per germline (reference sequence). Here the CDR3 reads CASRDSSGNTIYF. CDR3 nucleotide sequence: TGTGCCAGCCGGGACAGCTCTGGAAACACCATATATTTT.

In the case of this clone: This may stem from a read error, because a much larger clone lies one nucleotide away. This rearrangement joins TRBV6-5 to TRBJ2-5; TRBD1 agrees at 11 bases. In germline, CDR1 is MNHEY, CDR2 SVGAGI. This CDR3 has 14 residues. V lost 7 bases and J lost 4; bases outside the gene matches: 5. The CDR3 region is CASNEDRGRETQYF. CDR3 DNA: TGTGCCAGCAATGAGGACAGGGGGCGAGAGACCCAGTACTTC.

This chain uses TRBV6-6 with TRBJ1-1; D is ambiguous. The CDR3 length is 13 residues. With 0 bases removed from V and 1 base from J, the gap between germline ends came to 3 bases. Germline V gene data show CDR1 as MNHNY and CDR2 as SVGAGI (reference sequence). The CDR3 here is CASSYSQNTEAFF. The CDR3 DNA reads TGTGCCAGCAGTTACTCACAGAACACTGAAGCTTTCTTT.

The gene calls are TRBV4-1 and TRBJ1-1, with D hard to call. Germline V lookup: CDR1 MGHRA, CDR2 YSYEKL. The CDR3 runs to 19 residues. V was clipped by 0 bases and J by 10 bases, with 30 bases between them. DNA of the CDR3: TGCGCCAGCAGCCAAGATTCGCCCACACATCGGGCCTATCCCCGTCGAGCTTTCTTT. This codes for CASSQDSPTHRAYPRRAFF.

The rearrangement joins TRBV7-9 to TRBJ2-7, with a possible D match to TRBD2 (6 bases). Germline lookup yields CDR1 SEHNR and CDR2 FQNEAQ (reference sequence). CDR3 size: 17 residues. With 5 bases removed from V and 2 bases from J, the gap between germline ends came to 22 bases. Written as DNA, the CDR3 is TGTGCCAGCAGCCCGGGGGTGATAGCCGAGGGGACCTACGAGCAGTACTTC. Amino acids: CASSPGVIAEGTYEQYF.

This clone was seen a few times. At one end, the junction sequence differs from germline, possibly due to a read error. The J gene is TRBJ2-2, the V gene TRBV7-2; TRBD2 agrees at 7 bases. Germline assignment: CDR1 SGHTA and CDR2 FQGNSA. This CDR3 is built from 14 residues. The CDR3 sequence: CASSLSGNSGELFF. DNA of the CDR3: TGTGCCAGCAGCCTAAGCGGGAACTCCGGGGAGCTGTTTTTT. Together with reference TRBV7-2 and TRBJ2-2, the CDR3 gives the full variable domain: GAGVSQSPSNKVTEKGKDVELRCDPISGHTALYWYRQSLGQGLEFLIYFQGNSAPDKSGLPSDRFSAERTGGSVSTLTIQRTQQEDSAVYLCASSLSGNSGELFFGEGSRLTVL.

V and J are TRBV7-2 and TRBJ2-1, with TRBD2 identical over 10 bases. The CDR3 sequence is 15 residues long. CDR1 SGHTA and CDR2 FQGNSA come from the germline V gene. The V and J ends lost 3 bases and 6 bases, in that order; junction bases with no gene match: 5. The CDR3 reads CASSLQAGGFNEQFF. As DNA, the CDR3 is TGTGCCAGCAGCTTGCAAGCGGGGGGGTTCAATGAGCAGTTCTTC.

The rearrangement links TRBV19 to TRBJ1-2; D perhaps matches TRBD1 (6 bases). V was cut by 5 bases and J by 6 bases, with 16 bases left in between. The CDR3 extends over 14 amino acids. Per the germline V gene, CDR1 is LNHDA and CDR2 is SQIVND (reference sequence). This CDR3 is CASSSRAGVDGYTF. Written as DNA, the CDR3 is TGTGCCAGTAGTTCTAGGGCAGGGGTCGATGGCTACACCTTC.

This chain connects TRBV6-6 to TRBJ1-1; TRBD1 agrees at 8 bases. The V segment lost 5 bases and the J segment 1 base; nucleotides outside the gene matches: 6. The germline V gene encodes CDR1 MNHNY and CDR2 SVGAGI (reference sequence). The CDR3 is 15 amino acids. CDR3 amino acids: CASSPDRAGNTEAFF. CDR3 nucleotide sequence: TGTGCCAGCAGTCCGGACAGGGCGGGGAACACTGAAGCTTTCTTT.

The V call is TRBV5-4, the J call TRBJ2-5; 8 nucleotides agree with TRBD1. Trimming at V came to 3 bases and at J to 7 bases, leaving 11 bases not matched to a gene. CDR1 and CDR2 from the germline V gene are SGHNT and YYREEE (reference sequence). This CDR3 has 15 residues. The chain's CDR3 is CASSSRDRQGGTQYF. CDR3 in DNA: TGTGCCAGCAGCTCCCGGGACAGGCAAGGGGGGACCCAGTACTTC.

The rearrangement uses TRBV29-1 and TRBJ1-1; 8 bases line up with TRBD1. Germline V CDR1 and CDR2: SQVTM, ANQGSEA. The J segment lost 6 bases and the V segment lost 6 bases, leaving 6 bases of the junction unmatched. The CDR3 spans 12 residues. CDR3 region: CSVARGLAEAFF. In DNA form, the CDR3 reads TGCAGCGTGGCCAGGGGGCTGGCTGAAGCTTTCTTT.

The chain joins TRBV4-2 to TRBJ2-7; 7 bases map to TRBD2. The CDR3 is 17 residues long. V was clipped by 4 bases and J by 0 bases; unmatched bases: 12. CDR1 is LGHNA, CDR2 YNFKEQ, per germline. CDR3 protein: CASSPLSSGESSYEQYF. The CDR3 DNA reads TGTGCCAGCAGCCCCCTGAGCAGCGGGGAAAGCTCCTACGAGCAGTACTTC.

This clone came up once. The V and J genes are TRBV28 and TRBJ2-7, with 8 bases identical to TRBD1. This CDR3 spans 15 amino acids. Germline trimming cut 4 bases from V and 2 bases from J; bases unmatched to any gene: 7. CDR1 is MDHEN, CDR2 SYDVKM, per germline. CDR3 sequence: CASSSADRGPYEQYF. The CDR3 nucleotides are TGTGCCAGCAGTTCCGCCGACAGGGGACCCTACGAGCAGTACTTC.

The chain has TRBV11-2 and TRBJ2-4; D call uncertain. Germline V gives CDR1 SGHAT, CDR2 FQNNGV. With 5 bases removed from V and 8 bases from J, the gap between germline ends came to 10 bases. The CDR3 sequence is 12 residues long. The CDR3 DNA is TGTGCCAGCAGCCCCGATGAGGACATTCAGTACTTC. Its protein product is CASSPDEDIQYF. The whole variable domain, remainder taken from reference TRBV11-2 and TRBJ2-4, is EAGVAQSPRYKIIEKRQSVAFWCNPISGHATLYWYQQILGQGPKLLIQFQNNGVVDDSQLPKDRFSAERLKGVDSTLKIQPAKLEDSAVYLCASSPDEDIQYFGAGTRLSVL.

The chain recombines TRBV5-4 with TRBJ1-1; TRBD1 aligns across 7 bases. CDR1 is SGHNT, CDR2 YYREEE, per germline (reference sequence). J was trimmed by 6 bases and V by 5 bases; bases with no gene match: 10. This CDR3 is built from 14 residues. The CDR3 coding sequence is TGTGCCAGCAGGTCAGGGGGTAGCACCTCTGAAGCTTTCTTT. Its translation: CASRSGGSTSEAFF.

The V gene is TRBV14, the J gene TRBJ2-1; 11 positions agree with TRBD2. The germline V gene encodes CDR1 SGHDN and CDR2 FVKESK. The CDR3 covers 14 residues. V dropped 6 bases and J dropped 3; count of bases not matched to a gene: 1. The CDR3 DNA is TGTGCCAGCAGACTAGCGGGAGTCTACAATGAGCAGTTCTTC. The encoded protein is CASRLAGVYNEQFF.

The chain combines TRBV18 with TRBJ2-7; D unclear. The CDR3 is made up of 13 amino acids. The germline V and J ends were trimmed by 5 bases and 4 bases, with 12 bases remaining between them. Germline V CDR1 and CDR2: KGHSH, LQKENI. The CDR3 nucleotides read TGTGCCAGCTCAGTGGGTAGCAATTACGAGCAGTACTTC. Translated, it gives CASSVGSNYEQYF.

The rearrangement joins TRBV19 to TRBJ1-1; possibly TRBD1 for D (5 bases). CDR3 size: 11 residues. V lost 6 bases and J lost 7, with 9 bases in between. The germline V gene encodes CDR1 LNHDA and CDR2 SQIVND (reference sequence). CDR3 coding DNA: TGTGCCAGTAGGAGGGGACTTGAAGCTTTCTTT. Its protein is CASRRGLEAFF.

The V and J genes are TRBV19 and TRBJ1-2, with D tentatively TRBD1 (5 bases). The length of the CDR3 is 14 residues. Germline values: CDR1 LNHDA, CDR2 SQIVND (reference sequence). V lost 4 bases and J 8 bases, leaving 17 bases between the germline ends. CDR3 coding DNA: TGTGCCAGTAGTAGACAGACGGTAGACGGCGGCTACACCTTC. It yields the protein CASSRQTVDGGYTF.

The rearrangement joins TRBV27 to TRBJ1-5; D gene uncertain. Germline CDR1 MNHEY, CDR2 SMNVEV (reference sequence). The germline V and J ends were trimmed by 3 bases and 9 bases, with 12 bases remaining between them. The CDR3 spans 13 residues. CDR3 sequence reads: CASSFGLFRPQHF. The CDR3 DNA follows: TGTGCCAGCAGTTTTGGGTTATTTCGGCCCCAGCATTTT.

The chain links TRBV7-9 to TRBJ2-2; 14 positions match TRBD2. Germline V CDR1 and CDR2: SEHNR, FQNEAQ (reference sequence). This CDR3 has 19 amino acids. The V segment lost 2 bases and the J segment 6 bases; nucleotides outside the gene matches: 11. The CDR3 coding sequence is TGTGCCAGCAGCTTACCCGTGGGACTAGCGGGAGTAATGGCCGGGGAGCTGTTTTTT. Its protein product is CASSLPVGLAGVMAGELFF.

The rearrangement uses TRBV11-2 and TRBJ2-7; D could derive from TRBD1 or TRBD2 (6 bases each). Germline assignment: CDR1 SGHAT and CDR2 FQNNGV. The ends were cut back, 1 base at V and 7 bases at J, with 14 bases in the middle. This CDR3 region has 14 residues. In DNA, the CDR3 is TGTGCCAGCAGCTTAGCGGTCCGGGGGCTAGAGCAGTACTTC. Translation gives CASSLAVRGLEQYF.

This chain links TRBV20-1 with TRBJ2-3; D remains ambiguous. V was trimmed by 0 bases and J by 5 bases, leaving 3 bases between them. Germline-derived CDR1 and CDR2 are DFQATT and SNEGSKA (reference sequence). This CDR3 comprises 11 residues. The CDR3 spells CSARERDTQYF. As DNA, the CDR3 is TGCAGTGCTAGAGAGCGAGATACGCAGTATTTT.

This clone has only a few counts. This chain uses TRBV5-1 with TRBJ1-6; a possible D gene is TRBD1 (6 bases). Germline V CDR1 and CDR2: SGHRS, YFSETQ. V lost 4 bases to trimming and J lost 6 bases, with 20 bases between them. This CDR3 region has 17 residues. CDR3 loop: CASSPRLRTATNSPLHF. As DNA, the CDR3 is TGCGCCAGCAGCCCCCGATTGCGGACAGCAACTAATTCACCCCTCCACTTT.

This chain uses TRBV14 with TRBJ2-1; D unresolved. Between the trimmed V and J ends, which lost 1 base and 12 bases, there was a span of 13 bases. The CDR3 loop spans 13 amino acids. Germline CDR1 and CDR2: SGHDN and FVKESK. The CDR3 here is CASSQAATLLQFF. The CDR3 region has the DNA TGTGCCAGCAGCCAAGCCGCCACGCTTCTGCAGTTCTTC. Supplemented by reference TRBV14 and TRBJ2-1, the full variable domain reads EAGVTQFPSHSVIEKGQTVTLRCDPISGHDNLYWYRRVMGKEIKFLLHFVKESKQDESGMPNNRFLAERTGGTYSTLKVQPAELEDSGVYFCASSQAATLLQFFGPGTRLTVL.

The CDR3 region is CASSFFFSKLHPDTQYF. In DNA, the CDR3 is TGTGCCAGCAGCTTCTTTTTCTCCAAACTCCACCCAGATACGCAGTATTTT. The gene calls are TRBV7-9 and TRBJ2-3; D ambiguous. V was trimmed by 3 bases and J by 4 bases, leaving 20 bases between them. This CDR3 has 17 residues. Germline-derived CDR1 and CDR2 are SEHNR and FQNEAQ (reference sequence).